The source of this T cell receptor (beta chain) is a study of T-cell memory formation after mild COVID-19. Barcoded TCR alpha and TCR beta cDNA libraries with UMIs came from 5'RACE using constant-segment primers. A single record per CDR3 protein comes from TCRdb applying MiXCR to the 5' RACE reads. The sample has about 390,000 distinct CDR3 sequences; 16% are singletons. Study-level findings and limits: Proof of SARS-CoV-2 specificity was absent for the second-wave clones that crested on day 37. Mainly CM and EM harbored the contracting CD4+ clones; mainly EMRA harbored the CD8+ ones. Detection of some responders pre-infection suggested pre-existing cross-reactive memory T cells participated.

With regard to this clonotype: Its cognate antigen is unknown.

The V and J ends lost 1 base and 8 bases respectively, with 11 bases between them. Germline CDR1 reads SGHTA; CDR2 reads FQGNSA. The CDR3 sequence is 13 residues long. The chain links TRBV7-2 to TRBJ1-2; D might be TRBD1 (6 bases). This sequence originates from a young man who had mild COVID-19 (a few samples of this study predate the infection). Cell type and time point are not known. Sequences were obtained from PBMCs or a T cell subset sorted from them (not recorded which). CDR3 DNA: TGTGCCAGCAGCTTAGACAGGGTTTCGGGCTACACCTTC. This translates into CASSLDRVSGYTF. The full variable domain, rest sourced from reference TRBV7-2 and TRBJ1-2, is GAGVSQSPSNKVTEKGKDVELRCDPISGHTALYWYRQSLGQGLEFLIYFQGNSAPDKSGLPSDRFSAERTGGSVSTLTIQRTQQEDSAVYLCASSLDRVSGYTFGSGTRLTVV.